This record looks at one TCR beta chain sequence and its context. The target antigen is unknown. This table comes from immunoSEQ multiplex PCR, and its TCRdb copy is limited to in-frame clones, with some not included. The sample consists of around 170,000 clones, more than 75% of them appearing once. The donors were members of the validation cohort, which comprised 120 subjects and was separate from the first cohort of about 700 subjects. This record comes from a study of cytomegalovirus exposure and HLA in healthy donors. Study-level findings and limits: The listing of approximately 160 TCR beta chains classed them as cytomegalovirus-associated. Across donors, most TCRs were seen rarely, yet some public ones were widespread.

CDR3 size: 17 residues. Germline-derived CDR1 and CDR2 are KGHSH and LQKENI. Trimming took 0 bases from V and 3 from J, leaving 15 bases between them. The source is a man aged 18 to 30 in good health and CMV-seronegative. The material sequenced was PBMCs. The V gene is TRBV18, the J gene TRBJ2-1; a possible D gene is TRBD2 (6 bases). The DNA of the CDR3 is TGTGCCAGCTCACCACCGGGACCGGGAGAGGTCTACAATGAGCAGTTCTTC. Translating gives CASSPPGPGEVYNEQFF.